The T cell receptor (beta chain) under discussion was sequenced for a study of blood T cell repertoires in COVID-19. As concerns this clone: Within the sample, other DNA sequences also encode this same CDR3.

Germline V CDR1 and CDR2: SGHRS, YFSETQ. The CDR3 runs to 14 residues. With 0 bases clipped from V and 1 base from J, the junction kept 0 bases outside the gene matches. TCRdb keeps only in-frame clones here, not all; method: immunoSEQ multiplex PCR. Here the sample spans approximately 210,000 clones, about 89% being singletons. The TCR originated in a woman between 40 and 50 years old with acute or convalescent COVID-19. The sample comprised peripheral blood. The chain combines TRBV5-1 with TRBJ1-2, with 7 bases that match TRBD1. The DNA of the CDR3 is TGCGCCAGCAGCTTGGGACAGGGTAACTATGGCTACACCTTC. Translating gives CASSLGQGNYGYTF. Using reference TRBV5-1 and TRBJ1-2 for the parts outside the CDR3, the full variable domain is KAGVTQTPRYLIKTRGQQVTLSCSPISGHRSVSWYQQTPGQGLQFLFEYFSETQRNKGNFPGRFSGRQFSNSRSEMNVSTLELGDSALYLCASSLGQGNYGYTFGSGTRLTVV.